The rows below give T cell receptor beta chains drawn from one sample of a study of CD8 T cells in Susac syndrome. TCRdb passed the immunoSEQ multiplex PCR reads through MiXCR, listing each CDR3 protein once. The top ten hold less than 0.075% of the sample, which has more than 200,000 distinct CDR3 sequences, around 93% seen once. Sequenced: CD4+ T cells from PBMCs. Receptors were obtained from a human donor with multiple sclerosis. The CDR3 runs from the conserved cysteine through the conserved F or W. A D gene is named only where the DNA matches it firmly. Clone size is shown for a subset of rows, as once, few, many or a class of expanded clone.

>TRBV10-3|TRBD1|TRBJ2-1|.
CAISEGGQPNEQFF
TGTGCCATCAGTGAGGGGGGACAGCCCAATGAGCAGTTCTTC
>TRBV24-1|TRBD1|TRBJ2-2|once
CATSEAGTGTTGELFF
TGTGCCACCAGTGAGGCCGGGACAGGGACCACCGGGGAGCTGTTTTTT
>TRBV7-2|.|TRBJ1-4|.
CASRMRTNEKLFF
TGTGCCAGCAGGATGAGAACTAATGAAAAACTGTTTTTT
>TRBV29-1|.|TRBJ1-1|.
CSVYRLNTEAFF
TGCAGCGTTTATCGTTTGAACACTGAAGCTTTCTTT
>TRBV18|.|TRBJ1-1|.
CASSPRSDPNTEAFF
TGTGCCAGCTCACCACGATCAGACCCGAACACTGAAGCTTTCTTT
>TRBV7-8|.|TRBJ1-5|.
CASSNPPEPQHF
TGTGCCAGCAGCAACCCCCCTGAGCCCCAGCATTTT
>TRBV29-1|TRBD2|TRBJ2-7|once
CSAGGRGTSYEQYF
TGCAGCGCGGGCGGGCGGGGGACCTCCTACGAGCAGTACTTC
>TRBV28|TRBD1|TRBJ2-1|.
CASTKTGIFYNEQFF
TGTGCCAGCACCAAGACAGGGATCTTCTACAATGAGCAGTTCTTC
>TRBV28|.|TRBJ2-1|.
CASSLVGGMGNNEQFF
TGTGCCAGCAGTTTAGTTGGAGGAATGGGAAACAATGAGCAGTTCTTC
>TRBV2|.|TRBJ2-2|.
CASSPIQQGSGELFF
TGTGCCAGCAGTCCTATACAACAGGGTAGCGGGGAGCTGTTTTTT
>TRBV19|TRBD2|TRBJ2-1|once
CASSGRGGTYNEQFF
TGTGCCAGTAGTGGACGGGGGGGCACGTACAATGAGCAGTTCTTC
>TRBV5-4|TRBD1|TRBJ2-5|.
CASSKDRVIVTTQYF
TGTGCCAGCAGCAAGGACAGGGTTATAGTAACGACCCAGTACTTC
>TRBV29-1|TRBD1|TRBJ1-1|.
CSVDDRGQTEAFF
TGCAGCGTCGATGACAGGGGGCAAACTGAAGCTTTCTTT
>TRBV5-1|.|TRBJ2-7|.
CASSRQDNYEQYF
TGCGCCAGCAGCAGACAGGATAACTACGAGCAGTACTTC
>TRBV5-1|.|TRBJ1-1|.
CASSLARQSLMNTEAFF
TGCGCCAGCAGCTTGGCCCGTCAGAGCCTCATGAACACTGAAGCTTTCTTT
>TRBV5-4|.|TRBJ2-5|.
CASSLVGQSTGAQYF
TGTGCCAGCAGCTTGGTGGGTCAGAGTACCGGGGCCCAGTACTTC
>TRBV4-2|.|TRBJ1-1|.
CASSQAMGRDTEAFF
TGTGCCAGCAGCCAGGCCATGGGTAGAGACACTGAAGCTTTCTTT
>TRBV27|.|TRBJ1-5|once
CASSETPGRANQPQHF
TGTGCCAGCAGCGAGACGCCCGGGCGCGCGAATCAGCCCCAGCATTTT
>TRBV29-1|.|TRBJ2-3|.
CSAPSAISTDTQYF
TGCAGCGCTCCGAGCGCGATTAGCACAGATACGCAGTATTTT
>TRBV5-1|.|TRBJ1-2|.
CASSLVGENYGYTF
TGCGCCAGCAGCTTGGTTGGGGAGAACTATGGCTACACCTTC
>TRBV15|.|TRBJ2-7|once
CATSIQAAAYEQYF
TGTGCCACCAGCATCCAGGCGGCCGCCTACGAGCAGTACTTC
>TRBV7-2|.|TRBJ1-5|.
CASSPRSGLQPQHF
TGTGCCAGCAGCCCCAGGTCGGGTTTACAGCCCCAGCATTTT
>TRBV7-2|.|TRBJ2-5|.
CASGPLGGHTETQYF
TGTGCCAGCGGGCCATTGGGGGGGCATACAGAGACCCAGTACTTC
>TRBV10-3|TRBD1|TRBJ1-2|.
CAISLTGIGYTF
TGTGCCATCAGCCTGACAGGGATCGGCTACACCTTC
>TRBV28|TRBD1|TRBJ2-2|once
CASRPDRGHSGELFF
TGTGCCAGCAGGCCCGACAGGGGGCATAGCGGGGAGCTGTTTTTT
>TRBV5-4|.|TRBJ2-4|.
CASSLEGGDIQYF
TGTGCCAGCAGCTTGGAGGGGGGAGACATTCAGTACTTC
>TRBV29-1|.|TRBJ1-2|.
CSVQQGSGYGYTF
TGCAGCGTACAGCAGGGGTCCGGCTATGGCTACACCTTC
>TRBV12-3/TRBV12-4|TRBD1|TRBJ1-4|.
CASSLESGQGGKKLFF
TGTGCCAGCAGTTTAGAGTCTGGACAGGGCGGCAAAAAACTGTTTTTT
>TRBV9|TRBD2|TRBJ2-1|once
CASAPSGSYEQFF
TGTGCCAGCGCGCCTAGCGGGAGCTATGAGCAGTTCTTC
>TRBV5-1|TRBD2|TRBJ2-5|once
CASSPGLAGDRGETQYF
TGCGCCAGCAGCCCCGGACTAGCGGGAGATCGGGGGGAGACCCAGTACTTC
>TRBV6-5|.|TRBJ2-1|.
CASSYPDPGTYNEQFF
TGTGCCAGCAGTTACCCAGACCCAGGGACCTACAATGAGCAGTTCTTC
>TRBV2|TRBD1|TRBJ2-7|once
CASGGQGTSEQYF
TGTGCCAGCGGGGGACAGGGGACGAGCGAGCAGTACTTC
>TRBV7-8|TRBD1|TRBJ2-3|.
CASSPGTGPFSPSDTQYF
TGTGCCAGCAGCCCCGGGACAGGGCCTTTCTCCCCCTCAGATACGCAGTATTTT
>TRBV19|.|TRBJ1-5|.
CASSIREQPQHF
TGTGCCAGTAGTATACGGGAACAGCCCCAGCATTTT
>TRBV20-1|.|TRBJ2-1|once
CSARDGGIFSEQFF
TGCAGTGCTAGAGACGGCGGGATATTTAGTGAGCAGTTCTTC
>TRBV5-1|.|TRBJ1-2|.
CASSLARDSSNGYTF
TGCGCCAGCAGCTTGGCCAGAGACAGCTCAAATGGCTACACCTTC
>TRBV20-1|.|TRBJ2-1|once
CSARKAPGRPYNEQFF
TGCAGTGCTAGAAAGGCTCCAGGCCGCCCCTACAATGAGCAGTTCTTC